This TCR beta chain was documented in a study of blood T cell repertoires in COVID-19. Overall study: Some COVID-19 samples were acute and others convalescent; all came from the United States, Italy and Spain. PBMCs, B-cell-depleted T cells, or T cells were the source of the cDNA or gDNA that made up the material.

The junction had 4 bases not matched to a gene; V was cut back by 0 bases and J by 3 bases. CDR1 is MGHRA, CDR2 YSYEKL, per germline. The CDR3 totals 15 residues. As handled by the study authors: It was from reference gene primer amplification that nucleated cell counts were estimated. Assay: immunoSEQ multiplex PCR; the TCRdb copy retains only in-frame clones and omits some. The DNA was the basis for D and trimming; V, J and clone size are from that table. The sample contains approximately 68,000 clones, 82% of which appear only once. This clonotype originated in a human donor in a cohort sampled during active COVID-19. This chain uses TRBV4-1 with TRBJ2-7, with 8 bases fitting TRBD1. The sample consisted of peripheral blood. CDR3 DNA sequence: TGCGCCAGCAGCCAAGATTCAGGGGGCTACTACGAGCAGTACTTC. Its protein product is CASSQDSGGYYEQYF.